This TCR beta chain comes out of a study of technical replicates of blood from a few donors. The CDR3 runs 13 residues. Germline V gene sequence: CDR1 KGHSH, CDR2 LQKENI. With 8 bases removed from V and 3 bases from J, the gap between germline ends came to 14 bases. Repertoires were generated with immunoSEQ multiplex PCR, while TCRdb's copy carries only in-frame clones and drops some. The profile covers about 62,000 clones, with roughly 89% appearing a single time and around 5.1% taken by the ten largest. V is TRBV18 and J is TRBJ2-7; possibly TRBD2 for D (5 bases). The TCR sequence derives from a human donor in good health. Some clones in this sample may be carry-over from other donors' samples. The source material was PBMCs. The CDR3 sequence is CASGPAASYEQYF. CDR3 coding DNA: TGTGCCAGCGGGCCAGCGGCAAGCTACGAGCAGTACTTC.